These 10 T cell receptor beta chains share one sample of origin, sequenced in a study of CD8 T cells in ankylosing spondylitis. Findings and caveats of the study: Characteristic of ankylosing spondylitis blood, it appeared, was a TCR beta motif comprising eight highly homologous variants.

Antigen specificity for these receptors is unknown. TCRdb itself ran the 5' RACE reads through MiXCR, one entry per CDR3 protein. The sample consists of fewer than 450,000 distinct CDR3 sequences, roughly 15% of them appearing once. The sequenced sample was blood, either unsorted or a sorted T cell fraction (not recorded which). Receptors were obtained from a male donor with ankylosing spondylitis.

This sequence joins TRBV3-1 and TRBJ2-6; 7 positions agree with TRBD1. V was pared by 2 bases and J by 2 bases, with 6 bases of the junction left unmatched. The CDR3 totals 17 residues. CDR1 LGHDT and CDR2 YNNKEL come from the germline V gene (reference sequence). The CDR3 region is CASSQRPDRAGANVLTF. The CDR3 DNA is TGTGCCAGCAGCCAAAGACCCGACAGGGCTGGGGCCAACGTCCTGACTTTC. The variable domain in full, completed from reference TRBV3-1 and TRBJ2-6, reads DTAVSQTPKYLVTQMGNDKSIKCEQNLGHDTMYWYKQDSKKFLKIMFSYNNKELIINETVPNRFSPKSPDKAHLNLHINSLELGDSAVYFCASSQRPDRAGANVLTFGAGSRLTVL.

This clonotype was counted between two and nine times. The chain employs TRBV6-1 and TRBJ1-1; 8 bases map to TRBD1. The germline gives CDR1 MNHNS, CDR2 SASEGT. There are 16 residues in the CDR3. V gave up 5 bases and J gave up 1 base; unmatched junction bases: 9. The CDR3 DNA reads TGTGCCAGCAGTAGGGGACAGGCCGGTAAGAACACTGAAGCTTTCTTT. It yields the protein CASSRGQAGKNTEAFF.

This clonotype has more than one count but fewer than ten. This CDR3 is CAWAGQYNQPQHF. The DNA for the CDR3 is TGTGCCTGGGCGGGACAGTATAATCAGCCCCAGCATTTT. The gene calls are TRBV30 and TRBJ1-5, with TRBD1 matching over 7 bases. Germline trimming cut 5 bases from V and 4 bases from J; bases unmatched to any gene: 5. The CDR3 contains 13 residues. Germline assignment: CDR1 GTSNPN and CDR2 SVGIG (reference sequence).

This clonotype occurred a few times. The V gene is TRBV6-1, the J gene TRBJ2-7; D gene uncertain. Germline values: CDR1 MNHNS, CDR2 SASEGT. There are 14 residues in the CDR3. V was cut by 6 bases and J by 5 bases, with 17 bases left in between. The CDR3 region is CASSNRSPKDEQYF. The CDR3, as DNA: TGTGCCAGCAGCAATCGCAGTCCGAAGGACGAGCAGTACTTC.

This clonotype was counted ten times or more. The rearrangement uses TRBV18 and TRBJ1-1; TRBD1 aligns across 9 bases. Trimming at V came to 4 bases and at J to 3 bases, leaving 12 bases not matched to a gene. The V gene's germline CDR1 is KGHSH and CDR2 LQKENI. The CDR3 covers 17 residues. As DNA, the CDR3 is TGTGCCAGCTCACGATGGACGGGACAGGGAATCGACACTGAAGCTTTCTTT. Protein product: CASSRWTGQGIDTEAFF.

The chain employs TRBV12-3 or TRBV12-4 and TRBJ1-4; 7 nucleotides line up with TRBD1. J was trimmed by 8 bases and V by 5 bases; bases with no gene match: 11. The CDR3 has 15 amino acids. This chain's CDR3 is CASSPQGKGQEKLFF. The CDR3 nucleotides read TGTGCCAGCAGTCCACAGGGGAAGGGGCAAGAAAAACTGTTTTTT.

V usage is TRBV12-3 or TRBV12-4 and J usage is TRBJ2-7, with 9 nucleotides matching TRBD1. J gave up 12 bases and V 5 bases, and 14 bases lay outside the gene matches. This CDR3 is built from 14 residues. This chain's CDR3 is CASSLGQGFEHPYF. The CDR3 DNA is TGTGCCAGCAGTCTGGGACAGGGTTTTGAGCATCCGTACTTC.

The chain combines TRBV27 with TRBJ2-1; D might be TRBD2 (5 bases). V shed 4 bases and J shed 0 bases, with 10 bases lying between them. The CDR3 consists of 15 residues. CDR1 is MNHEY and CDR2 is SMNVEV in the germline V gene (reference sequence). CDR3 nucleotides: TGTGCCAGCAGTTCAAGCCGGGACTCCTACAATGAGCAGTTCTTC. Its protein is CASSSSRDSYNEQFF.

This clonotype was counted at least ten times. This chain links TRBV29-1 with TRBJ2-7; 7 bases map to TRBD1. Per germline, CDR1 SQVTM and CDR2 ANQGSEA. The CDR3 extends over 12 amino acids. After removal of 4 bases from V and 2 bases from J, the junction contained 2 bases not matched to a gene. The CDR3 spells CSVGQGTYEQYF. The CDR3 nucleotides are TGCAGCGTTGGACAGGGTACCTACGAGCAGTACTTC.

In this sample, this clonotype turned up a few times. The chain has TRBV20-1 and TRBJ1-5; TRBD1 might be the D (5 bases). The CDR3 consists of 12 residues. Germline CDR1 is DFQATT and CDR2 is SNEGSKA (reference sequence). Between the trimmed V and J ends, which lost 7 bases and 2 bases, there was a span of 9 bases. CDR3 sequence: CSGGAGNQPQHF. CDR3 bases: TGCAGTGGAGGGGCGGGCAATCAGCCCCAGCATTTT.